These T cell receptor beta chains were read from a single sample in a study of control samples from healthy donors and cancer patients. The table came from immunoSEQ multiplex PCR; TCRdb's copy has only in-frame clones and leaves some out. The sample comprises 200,000 to 250,000 clones, just under 95% of which are singletons, and 1.5% rests with the top ten. The sequenced sample was blood. These receptors were taken from a man aged 45-65 years in good health. Each CDR3 is given with its conserved first and last residue. Fields, in order: D gene, clone size, J gene, V gene, CDR3 protein, CDR3 DNA. The D gene is left open where the match is weak. Part of the rows lack a size; the others show once, few, many or a class for expanded clones.

TRBD1	-	TRBJ2-3	TRBV6-2/TRBV6-3	CASSYVTGGAKDTQYF	TGTGCCAGCAGTTACGTGACAGGGGGCGCGAAAGATACGCAGTATTTT
TRBD1	-	TRBJ2-7	TRBV27	CASRPRGYSYEQYF	TGTGCCAGCAGACCCAGGGGGTATAGCTACGAGCAGTACTTC
-	-	TRBJ1-5	TRBV7-9	CASSFSESGQPQHF	TGTGCCAGCAGCTTTTCGGAGAGTGGTCAGCCCCAGCATTTT
-	-	TRBJ1-1	TRBV7-2	CASSLDDSSTEAFF	TGTGCCAGCAGCTTAGATGACAGTTCCACTGAAGCTTTCTTT
-	-	TRBJ1-1	TRBV5-1	CASSSDPNTEAFF	TGCGCCAGCAGCTCAGACCCGAACACTGAAGCTTTCTTT
-	-	TRBJ1-1	TRBV9	CASSVGWGIQGTEAFF	TGTGCCAGCAGCGTAGGATGGGGAATCCAGGGGACTGAAGCTTTCTTT
TRBD1	once	TRBJ2-7	TRBV20-1	CSASPGTGFGNEQYF	TGCAGTGCTAGTCCCGGGACAGGGTTCGGAAACGAGCAGTACTTC
-	-	TRBJ1-2	TRBV9	CASSVDSGNYGYTF	TGTGCCAGCAGCGTAGATTCAGGGAACTATGGCTACACCTTC
TRBD1	-	TRBJ2-5	TRBV5-5	CASSLQGGEETQYF	TGTGCCAGCAGCTTACAGGGGGGAGAAGAGACCCAGTACTTC
-	-	TRBJ2-1	TRBV10-2	CASSDRVQVRNEQFF	TGCGCCAGCAGTGATCGAGTCCAAGTGCGCAATGAGCAGTTCTTC
-	-	TRBJ1-6	TRBV11-2	CASSSDYTGNKSPLHF	TGTGCCAGCAGCTCCGATTACACAGGAAATAAATCACCCCTCCACTTT
TRBD1	-	TRBJ2-5	TRBV18	CASSPSTGFEETQYF	TGTGCCAGCTCACCGTCGACAGGGTTCGAAGAGACCCAGTACTTC
-	-	TRBJ1-2	TRBV2	CASSKDYGYTF	TGTGCCAGCAGTAAAGACTATGGCTACACCTTC
-	once	TRBJ2-1	TRBV3-1/TRBV3-2	CASSQDRAGEQFF	TGTGCCAGCAGCCAAGATCGAGCAGGCGAGCAGTTCTTC
TRBD2	-	TRBJ2-2	TRBV10-1	CASSESVKAGGLETGELFF	TGCGCCAGCAGTGAGTCGGTAAAGGCGGGGGGCCTTGAAACCGGGGAGCTGTTTTTT
-	-	TRBJ1-6	TRBV28	CASSLFVSVSAGENSPLHF	TGTGCCAGCAGCCTGTTTGTTTCGGTTTCCGCAGGGGAGAATTCACCCCTCCACTTT
TRBD1	once	TRBJ1-5	TRBV11-2	CASSSTGGGQPQHF	TGTGCCAGCAGTTCGACAGGGGGCGGCCAGCCCCAGCATTTT
-	-	TRBJ2-7	TRBV3-1/TRBV3-2	CASSQETQTHEQYF	TGTGCCAGCAGCCAAGAAACCCAGACCCACGAGCAGTACTTC
-	-	TRBJ1-3	TRBV7-2	CASSPGGGGSGNTIYF	TGTGCCAGCAGCCCCGGGGGGGGAGGCTCTGGAAACACCATATATTTT
TRBD1	-	TRBJ1-6	TRBV7-2	CASSQQQGANSPLHF	TGTGCCAGCAGCCAGCAACAGGGGGCAAACTCACCCCTCCACTTT
-	-	TRBJ1-2	TRBV28	CASTPFRVRSPNYGYTF	TGTGCCAGCACCCCCTTTAGGGTTAGATCTCCTAACTATGGCTACACCTTC
-	-	TRBJ1-1	TRBV28	CASTGSGRNTEAFF	TGTGCCAGCACGGGTTCAGGGAGGAACACTGAAGCTTTCTTT
-	few	TRBJ2-1	TRBV5-1	CASSRQPYNEQFF	TGCGCCAGCAGTAGACAGCCCTACAATGAGCAGTTCTTC
-	-	TRBJ1-1	TRBV19	CASSIQLGAEAFF	TGTGCCAGTAGTATCCAATTGGGAGCCGAAGCTTTCTTT
-	-	TRBJ2-1	TRBV7-3	CASSGGSSYNEQFF	TGTGCCAGCAGTGGGGGGAGCTCCTACAATGAGCAGTTCTTC
-	-	TRBJ1-5	TRBV7-2	CASSPRYGNQPQHF	TGTGCCAGCAGTCCTAGGTACGGCAATCAGCCCCAGCATTTT
TRBD2	-	TRBJ2-4	TRBV7-8	CASSPLILAGGKNIQYF	TGTGCCAGCAGCCCGCTAATCCTAGCGGGGGGAAAAAACATTCAGTACTTC
-	-	TRBJ1-1	TRBV20-1	CSASRGRGTEAFF	TGCAGTGCTAGTAGGGGGAGGGGGACTGAAGCTTTCTTT
-	-	TRBJ1-2	TRBV11-2	CASSLSGGVRGYTF	TGTGCCAGCAGCTTATCGGGGGGGGTGCGAGGCTACACCTTC
TRBD2	-	TRBJ2-7	TRBV5-1	CASSFGREQYF	TGCGCCAGCAGCTTCGGGAGGGAGCAGTACTTC
TRBD1	-	TRBJ2-2	TRBV4-3	CASSQGDRANTGELFF	TGCGCCAGCAGCCAAGGAGACAGGGCGAACACCGGGGAGCTGTTTTTT
TRBD1	-	TRBJ2-6	TRBV28	CASSDRGQNAGANVLTF	TGTGCCAGCAGTGACAGGGGGCAGAATGCTGGGGCCAACGTCCTGACTTTC
TRBD1	-	TRBJ1-1	TRBV19	CASIGTGIEAFF	TGTGCCAGTATCGGGACAGGGATTGAAGCTTTCTTT
-	-	TRBJ1-2	TRBV6-5	CASSWDGYGYTF	TGTGCCAGCAGTTGGGACGGCTATGGCTACACCTTC
-	-	TRBJ2-2	TRBV30	CASPGNTGELFF	TGTGCCTCCCCGGGGAACACCGGGGAGCTGTTTTTT
-	once	TRBJ2-5	TRBV25-1	CASSAGNSETQYF	TGTGCCAGCAGTGCGGGGAATTCCGAGACCCAGTACTTC
-	-	TRBJ1-5	TRBV6-2/TRBV6-3	CASSFSPRLPQHF	TGTGCCAGCAGTTTTAGTCCCCGGCTGCCCCAGCATTTT
-	-	TRBJ2-7	TRBV6-6	CASRSATYEQYF	TGTGCCAGCCGGTCCGCTACCTACGAGCAGTACTTC
-	-	TRBJ1-4	TRBV30	CAWSVWGAREKLFF	TGTGCCTGGAGTGTATGGGGGGCGCGTGAAAAACTGTTTTTT
-	-	TRBJ1-3	TRBV7-2	CASSLELNLGVSGNTIYF	TGTGCCAGCAGCTTAGAGTTAAATTTGGGGGTGTCTGGAAACACCATATATTTT
TRBD1	-	TRBJ1-5	TRBV3-1/TRBV3-2	CASSQGQGSNQPQHF	TGTGCCAGCAGCCAAGGACAGGGATCGAATCAGCCCCAGCATTTT
-	-	TRBJ2-5	TRBV5-5	CASTWWGAETQYF	TGTGCCAGCACCTGGTGGGGGGCCGAGACCCAGTACTTC
-	-	TRBJ2-3	TRBV11-2	CASSLVPGHTTDTQYF	TGTGCCAGCAGCTTAGTTCCGGGACACACCACAGATACGCAGTATTTT
-	-	TRBJ2-7	TRBV12-3/TRBV12-4	CASSLDRREQYF	TGTGCCAGCAGTCTCGACCGGCGCGAGCAGTACTTC
TRBD1	-	TRBJ2-7	TRBV6-6	CASSLTGQGVYEQYF	TGTGCCAGCAGTCTTACGGGACAGGGGGTCTACGAGCAGTACTTC
-	-	TRBJ2-6	TRBV7-2	CASSLVGVSGANVLTF	TGTGCCAGCAGCTTGGTCGGGGTCTCTGGGGCCAACGTCCTGACTTTC
-	-	TRBJ1-1	TRBV18	CASSRRQGQGTEAFF	TGTGCCAGCTCACGACGGCAGGGGCAGGGCACTGAAGCTTTCTTT
-	-	TRBJ1-6	TRBV6-1	CASSVRRGSGGNSPLHF	TGTGCCAGCAGTGTTAGGCGGGGTTCGGGGGGTAATTCACCCCTCCACTTT
TRBD1	-	TRBJ1-1	TRBV5-5	CASSFDRGRGNTEAFF	TGTGCCAGCAGCTTCGACAGGGGGCGCGGGAACACTGAAGCTTTCTTT
-	-	TRBJ2-1	TRBV3-1/TRBV3-2	CASSQAGLNEQFF	TGTGCCAGCAGCCAAGCGGGTCTTAATGAGCAGTTCTTC
-	-	TRBJ1-1	TRBV6-5	CASSSGSRGIAEAFF	TGTGCCAGCAGTTCGGGCTCCCGGGGCATCGCTGAAGCTTTCTTT